These 5 T cell receptor beta chains originate from one sample sequenced in a study of blood T cell repertoires in COVID-19. Clones were read by immunoSEQ multiplex PCR, and TCRdb kept only the in-frame ones, dropping some. The sample holds some 370,000 clones, roughly 80% seen once. Sequencing was done on a sample of PBMCs or T cells enriched from blood (not recorded which). The receptors come from a woman in her fifties or sixties who had recovered from COVID-19.

The V and J genes are TRBV6-5 and TRBJ1-2; 9 nucleotides agree with TRBD1. The CDR3 runs 14 residues. The ends lost 2 bases at V and 5 bases at J; junction bases unmatched: 3. In germline, CDR1 is MNHEY, CDR2 SVGAGI. In DNA form, the CDR3 reads TGTGCCAGCAGTTACGACAGGGGGGTGTATGGCTACACCTTC. Protein product: CASSYDRGVYGYTF.

The genes are TRBV2 and TRBJ2-3, with TRBD2 matching over 12 bases. CDR1 is SNHLY and CDR2 is FYNNEI in the germline V gene. J lost 1 base, V lost 6 bases, and 5 bases had no gene match. The CDR3 contains 16 residues. The CDR3 nucleotides read TGTGCCAGCAGCCTACGGACTAGCGGGGGCACAGATACGCAGTATTTT. Translating it yields CASSLRTSGGTDTQYF.

The V gene is TRBV5-1, the J gene TRBJ2-5, with a weak D call TRBD2 (7 bases). Trimming left V 4 bases short and J 5 bases short, with 18 bases between. The CDR3 sequence is 15 residues long. Germline V lookup: CDR1 SGHRS, CDR2 YFSETQ. The CDR3 spells CASSRMGGAGETQYF. The CDR3 nucleotides read TGCGCCAGCAGCCGTATGGGGGGGGCGGGCGAGACCCAGTACTTC.

The gene calls are TRBV6-2 or TRBV6-3 and TRBJ2-7; 8 nucleotides align to TRBD2. V dropped 5 bases and J dropped 2; count of bases not matched to a gene: 8. The CDR3 spans 15 residues. The germline V gene encodes CDR1 MNHEY and CDR2 SVGEGT. The CDR3 is CASSLAGFGTYEQYF. CDR3 coding DNA: TGTGCCAGCAGTCTAGCGGGTTTTGGGACCTACGAGCAGTACTTC.

The chain carries TRBV6-5 and TRBJ2-1; D possibly corresponds to TRBD1 (5 bases). The germline gives CDR1 MNHEY, CDR2 SVGAGI. The V and J ends lost 2 bases and 5 bases respectively, with 13 bases between them. This CDR3 is built from 15 residues. In DNA, the CDR3 is TGTGCCAGCAGTTACGGGTGGGGCTTGAACAATGAGCAGTTCTTC. Translated, it gives CASSYGWGLNNEQFF.